This T cell receptor (beta chain) was captured in a study of CD8+ T cells in alopecia areata. Treatment of the sample: oral pan-JAK inhibitor, 5-10 mg twice daily. cDNA prepared by RNA extraction and subsequent reverse transcription served as the template for sequencing. TCRdb's copy holds only in-frame clones and misses some; the assay was immunoSEQ multiplex PCR. Of about 190,000 clones listed, more than 55% are singletons. Germline V gene lookup returns CDR1 GTSNPN and CDR2 SVGIG (reference sequence). This CDR3 region has 15 residues. V was shortened by 0 bases and J by 7 bases, with 16 bases between the two germline ends.

V gene TRBV30 combines with J gene TRBJ1-5, with unresolved D. This clonotype was obtained from a human donor with alopecia areata. Here the sequenced sample was CD4+ T cells sorted from blood, taken at week 4, from a patient treated with tofacitinib. CDR3 sequence: CAWSVGGNVYQPQHF. DNA of the CDR3: TGTGCCTGGAGTGTAGGAGGCAACGTTTACCAGCCCCAGCATTTT.